This is a list of T cell receptor beta chains from one sample in a study of T cells in Graves' hyperthyroidism and ophthalmopathy. MiXCR, run by TCRdb on the multiplex PCR reads, gives a single entry per CDR3 protein. The sample holds hundreds of thousands of distinct CDR3 sequences, 14% to 15% seen once. The sequencing input was blood. These receptors came from a woman aged 40 to 50 with Graves' ophthalmopathy. Both conserved end residues are part of each CDR3. D genes are given only for firm matches. Some rows mark clone size as missing; the rest say once, few, many or name a class of expanded clone.

CDR3aa: CASSPGTDSLEAFF
abundance: few
d_gene: -
v_gene: TRBV6-1
len: 14

CDR3aa: CASSLYSYEKLFF
abundance: few
d_gene: -
v_gene: TRBV7-9
len: 13

CDR3aa: CASSHLSGPQETQYF
abundance: many
d_gene: -
v_gene: TRBV12-3/TRBV12-4
len: 15

CDR3aa: CATSDYEATGELFF
abundance: many
d_gene: -
v_gene: TRBV24-1
len: 14

CDR3aa: CSARTASGYQETQYF
abundance: many
d_gene: TRBD2
v_gene: TRBV20-1
len: 15

CDR3aa: CASSVLAGSSYEQYF
abundance: many
d_gene: TRBD2
v_gene: TRBV27
len: 15

CDR3aa: CASTVEGGTGLTEAFF
abundance: many
d_gene: -
v_gene: TRBV11-2
len: 16

CDR3aa: CASSYSTSGDEQYF
abundance: many
d_gene: TRBD2
v_gene: TRBV6-5
len: 14

CDR3aa: CASSFWARETQYF
abundance: many
d_gene: -
v_gene: TRBV7-2
len: 13

CDR3aa: CASRIGPAEGETQYF
abundance: -
d_gene: -
v_gene: TRBV6-2/TRBV6-3
len: 15

CDR3aa: CASSHVGLAATGELFF
abundance: -
d_gene: TRBD2
v_gene: TRBV4-3
len: 16

CDR3aa: CATVQGGTGELFF
abundance: many
d_gene: -
v_gene: TRBV5-4
len: 13

CDR3aa: CASSPGQGIVTEAFF
abundance: few
d_gene: TRBD1
v_gene: TRBV28
len: 15

CDR3aa: CASSEARGIWGYTF
abundance: few
d_gene: -
v_gene: TRBV2
len: 14

CDR3aa: CASSQEGSGNLEAQYF
abundance: few
d_gene: TRBD2
v_gene: TRBV3-1
len: 16

CDR3aa: CASSHGGTNTGELFF
abundance: many
d_gene: -
v_gene: TRBV11-3
len: 15

CDR3aa: CASRDQPNTGELFF
abundance: many
d_gene: -
v_gene: TRBV12-3/TRBV12-4
len: 14

CDR3aa: CASSPTRAGELFF
abundance: few
d_gene: -
v_gene: TRBV7-2
len: 13

CDR3aa: CASSLDRDGNTIYF
abundance: many
d_gene: TRBD1
v_gene: TRBV4-2
len: 14

CDR3aa: CASSHEASGGNYEQYF
abundance: many
d_gene: TRBD2
v_gene: TRBV4-2
len: 16

CDR3aa: CSATWVSGTTYEQYF
abundance: many
d_gene: TRBD2
v_gene: TRBV20-1
len: 15

CDR3aa: CAFSGTDPSEQYF
abundance: many
d_gene: TRBD1
v_gene: TRBV30
len: 13

CDR3aa: CASSQPGASYEQYF
abundance: -
d_gene: -
v_gene: TRBV3-1
len: 14

CDR3aa: CASSERGAGAPEQYF
abundance: many
d_gene: TRBD2
v_gene: TRBV25-1
len: 15

CDR3aa: CASSQVWGTMNTEAFF
abundance: many
d_gene: -
v_gene: TRBV4-1
len: 16

CDR3aa: CASRADSMNTEAFF
abundance: many
d_gene: -
v_gene: TRBV6-1
len: 14

CDR3aa: CASSSGGALSTDTQYF
abundance: -
d_gene: TRBD2
v_gene: TRBV27
len: 16

CDR3aa: CASRAPGTGDTGELFF
abundance: few
d_gene: TRBD1
v_gene: TRBV11-1
len: 16